This T cell receptor (beta chain) was recorded in a study of neoadjuvant anti-PD-1 for oral cavity cancer. Study conclusions and caveats: PBMC Gini-index clonality exceeded responders' in non-responders post-nivolumab.

This clone was counted only a few times. No antigen is known for it. Measured with immunoSEQ multiplex PCR; TCRdb has only the in-frame clones, and not every one. The sample yields 14,000 or so clones, about 71% seen once. Documented time point: after neoadjuvant nivolumab, at surgical resection. Blood cells were analyzed directly, without culture or expansion. Germline assignment: CDR1 SGHNT and CDR2 YENEEA. V dropped 3 bases and J dropped 6 bases, with 13 bases sitting between them. The CDR3 has 14 residues. The TCR originated in a person aged 40 to 85 with oral cavity squamous cell carcinoma. The starting material was PBMCs, obtained after nivolumab (anti-PD-1) treatment. The chain uses TRBV11-3 and TRBJ2-3, with D uncertain. The CDR3 protein is CASSLSGSGDTQYF. DNA for the CDR3: TGTGCCAGCAGCTTGTCCGGGTCAGGCGATACGCAGTATTTT. Combining the CDR3 with reference TRBV11-3 and TRBJ2-3 gives the whole variable domain EAGVVQSPRYKIIEKKQPVAFWCNPISGHNTLYWYLQNLGQGPELLIRYENEEAVDDSQLPKDRFSAERLKGVDSTLKIQPAELGDSAVYLCASSLSGSGDTQYFGPGTRLTVL.